The present entry profiles one T cell receptor (beta chain) with its context. This sample is drawn from a study of blood T cell repertoires in COVID-19. As for the study in general: Nucleic acid was either cDNA or gDNA, and it came from T cells, B-cell-depleted T cells, or PBMCs.

Trimming removed 5 bases from V and 1 base from J; junction bases left unmatched: 7. CDR1 and CDR2 (germline): SGDLS, YYNGEE. The CDR3 sequence is 15 residues long. Profiling relied on immunoSEQ multiplex PCR, and the TCRdb table lists in-frame clones only, not all of them. The table includes around 440,000 clones, around 88% detected once. The rearrangement uses TRBV9 and TRBJ2-3; TRBD1 matches 7 bases. Material for sequencing was peripheral blood. The source is a woman aged 45-65 years with COVID-19, enrolled during active disease. The CDR3 bases are TGTGCCAGCAGTACCAAGACAGGGCGCACAGATACGCAGTATTTT. This translates into CASSTKTGRTDTQYF. The variable domain in full, completed from reference TRBV9 and TRBJ2-3, reads DSGVTQTPKHLITATGQRVTLRCSPRSGDLSVYWYQQSLDQGLQFLIQYYNGEERAKGNILERFSAQQFPDLHSELNLSSLELGDSALYFCASSTKTGRTDTQYFGPGTRLTVL.